Each of the 28 T cell receptor beta chains below was sequenced from the same sample in a study of Graves' ophthalmopathy and Graves' hyperthyroidism. The authors amplified TCR beta CDR3 regions from RNA transcripts. First-round RT-PCR used HTBI primers; second-round multiplex PCR followed. TCRdb independently ran MiXCR on the multiplex PCR reads; one entry per CDR3 protein. The table lists a few hundred thousand distinct CDR3 sequences, about 16% of them singletons. Sequencing was performed on peripheral blood. The receptor set was obtained from a woman aged 18-30 years with Graves' ophthalmopathy.

This clonotype was counted ten times or more. The CDR3 DNA reads as TGTGCCAGCAGCCCGTCGGGGGAGCTGGGAGAGCAGTACTTC. Amino acids: CASSPSGELGEQYF. This chain connects TRBV11-3 to TRBJ2-7, with D possibly being TRBD2 (6 bases). The CDR3 is 14 residues long. V was clipped by 5 bases and J by 7 bases, with 18 bases between them. The germline gives CDR1 SGHNT, CDR2 YENEEA.

This clonotype was found many times. This chain joins TRBV7-2 and TRBJ1-1; 7 nucleotides agree with TRBD1. Germline CDR1 SGHTA, CDR2 FQGNSA. J lost 4 bases, V lost 5 bases, and 7 bases had no gene match. The CDR3 extends over 14 amino acids. The chain's CDR3 is CASSERQGTTEAFF. The CDR3 DNA is TGTGCCAGCAGCGAGCGACAGGGCACCACTGAAGCTTTCTTT.

This clonotype was seen at least ten times. A read error may account for a junction end that differs from germline. J is TRBJ1-5 and V is TRBV20-1; D not certain. Looked up from germline, CDR1 is DFQATT and CDR2 is SNEGSKA (reference sequence). The CDR3 spans 15 residues. The CDR3 region has the DNA TGCAGTGCCACAGTCCCCCAAGGAAGAGATCAGCCCCAGCATTTC. It translates to CSATVPQGRDQPQHF.

This clonotype was counted at least ten times. The CDR3 protein is CASSPETGGGIPYEQYF. DNA for the CDR3: TGTGCCAGCAGCCCAGAAACAGGGGGAGGAATACCCTACGAGCAGTACTTC. The chain combines TRBV4-2 with TRBJ2-7, with 8 nucleotides matching TRBD1. The CDR3 covers 17 residues. Germline CDR1 is LGHNA and CDR2 is YNFKEQ. The trim removed 4 bases at V and 2 bases at J, leaving 13 bases unmatched.

Concerning this clonotype: Mismatch with germline at one junction end may stem from a read error. The chain links TRBV5-1 to TRBJ2-2, with D tentatively TRBD2 (7 bases). Germline V gene data show CDR1 as SGHRS and CDR2 as YFSETQ. The CDR3 extends over 16 amino acids. The CDR3 loop reads CASSLVGGPDTEELFF. CDR3 bases: TGCGCCAGCAGCTTGGTCGGGGGGCCGGACACCGAGGAGCTGTTTTTT.

Ten or more counts support this clonotype. This sequence joins TRBV2 and TRBJ2-7, with D unclear. V was clipped by 3 bases and J by 1 base, with 4 bases between them. Germline loops: CDR1 SNHLY, CDR2 FYNNEI. The CDR3 has 12 residues. The CDR3 sequence is CASSEVSYEQYF. For the CDR3, the DNA is TGTGCCAGCAGTGAGGTTTCCTACGAGCAGTACTTC. Using reference TRBV2 and TRBJ2-7 for the parts outside the CDR3, the full variable domain is EPEVTQTPSHQVTQMGQEVILRCVPISNHLYFYWYRQILGQKVEFLVSFYNNEISEKSEIFDDQFSVERPDGSNFTLKIRSTKLEDSAMYFCASSEVSYEQYFGPGTRLTVT.

This clonotype was found many times. Relative to the germline gene, one junction end is altered; a read error may explain this. This chain uses TRBV7-7 with TRBJ2-5; 7 bases are a match to TRBD2. The CDR3 contains 13 residues. Germline lookup yields CDR1 SSHAT and CDR2 FNYEAQ (reference sequence). The CDR3 DNA is TGTGCTAGCAAAGTGGCGGGAGCGGAGACCCAGTACTTC. It specifies CASKVAGAETQYF.

This clonotype was recorded many times. The chain is built from TRBV7-2 and TRBJ2-6; no definite D call. This CDR3 comprises 18 residues. Germline values: CDR1 SGHTA, CDR2 FQGNSA. Deletions cut 2 bases from V and 0 bases from J, with 14 bases between. In DNA form, the CDR3 reads TGTGCCAGCAGCTTATGGGCTGAGCTTAGCTCTGGGGCCAACGTCCTGACTTTC. Protein: CASSLWAELSSGANVLTF.

This clonotype was observed many times. This chain joins TRBV4-1 and TRBJ2-5, with D perhaps TRBD2 (5 bases). CDR3 size: 15 residues. Between the trimmed V and J ends, which lost 0 bases and 5 bases, there was a span of 13 bases. Germline-derived CDR1 and CDR2 are MGHRA and YSYEKL. The CDR3 protein is CASSQEHLAWETQYF. CDR3 sequence (DNA): TGCGCCAGCAGCCAAGAACATCTAGCATGGGAGACCCAGTACTTC.

This clonotype was recorded many times. The junction departs from germline at one end; a sequencing error may be responsible. This chain links TRBV7-7 with TRBJ2-5, with TRBD1 identical over 9 bases. Looked up from germline, CDR1 is SSHAT and CDR2 is FNYEAQ (reference sequence). The CDR3 totals 15 residues. CDR3 DNA sequence: TGTGCTAGCAGCCAATCCCCCGGGGACAGGGAAACCCAGTACTTC. Amino acids: CASSQSPGDRETQYF.

This clonotype was recorded at least ten times. Here the CDR3 DNA reads TGTGCCAGCAGTTTATTAGTCCTCGCGTGGACCCAGTACTTC. Its translation is CASSLLVLAWTQYF. The chain combines TRBV28 with TRBJ2-5; no clear D gene. The germline CDR1 and CDR2 sequences are MDHEN and SYDVKM. The CDR3 has 14 amino acids. Trimming left V 1 base short and J 7 bases short, with 13 bases between.

In its sample, this clonotype was seen many times. No DNA is shown, since the ends of the CDR3 on it are uncertain; the CDR3 is the one TCRdb lists. V is TRBV13 and J is TRBJ2-2; TRBD1 was called by the table and not checked on the DNA. Termini included, the CDR3 measures 19 amino acids. Germline CDR1 PRHDT, CDR2 FYEKMQ (reference sequence). CDR3 in amino acids: CASSLVGGRQDGTPGSCFF.

This clonotype was seen ten or more times. This chain joins TRBV29-1 and TRBJ2-7; no definite D call. V lost 0 bases, J lost 5 bases, and 11 bases lay in between. CDR1 is SQVTM and CDR2 is ANQGSEA in the germline V gene. The CDR3 runs to 13 residues. CDR3 residues: CSVEEGGRNEQYF. CDR3 in DNA: TGCAGCGTTGAAGAAGGTGGGCGCAACGAGCAGTACTTC.

This clonotype has at least ten counts. V usage is TRBV30 and J usage is TRBJ2-7; D is possibly TRBD1 (6 bases). The CDR3 is 13 amino acids. Germline V gene data show CDR1 as GTSNPN and CDR2 as SVGIG (reference sequence). V lost 3 bases and J 0 bases, leaving 9 bases between the germline ends. The CDR3 bases are TGTGCCTGGAGATGGACAGCCTCCTACGAGCAGTACTTC. It encodes CAWRWTASYEQYF.

The chain combines TRBV6-1 with TRBJ2-2; unclear D gene. The CDR3 runs 14 residues. With 5 bases removed from V and 1 base from J, the gap between germline ends came to 8 bases. Germline V gives CDR1 MNHNS, CDR2 SASEGT. The CDR3 sequence: CASSPRRNTGELFF. CDR3 in DNA: TGTGCCAGCAGTCCGAGGAGGAACACCGGGGAGCTGTTTTTT.

This clonotype showed up many times. This rearrangement joins TRBV11-2 to TRBJ2-2; no clear D. Trimming took off 3 bases at V and 3 bases at J, with 5 bases between the two ends. CDR1 SGHAT and CDR2 FQNNGV come from the germline V gene. CDR3 size: 13 residues. This CDR3 is CASSFYDTGELFF. Here the CDR3 DNA reads TGTGCCAGCAGCTTTTATGACACCGGGGAGCTGTTTTTT.

This clonotype showed up many times. The chain carries TRBV19 and TRBJ2-7; D might be TRBD2 (6 bases). The CDR3 extends over 16 amino acids. The ends were cut back, 1 base at V and 0 bases at J, with 13 bases in the middle. Per the germline V gene, CDR1 is LNHDA and CDR2 is SQIVND (reference sequence). CDR3 sequence reads: CASSIAAAGSSYEQYF. The CDR3 DNA sequence: TGTGCCAGTAGTATAGCGGCAGCGGGTTCCTCCTACGAGCAGTACTTC.

On this clonotype: A much larger clone lies a single base off, so this may be a read error. This chain uses TRBV6-2 or TRBV6-3 with TRBJ2-7, with 12 nucleotides matching TRBD2. The CDR3 extends over 15 amino acids. CDR1 and CDR2 from the germline V gene are MNHEY and SVGEGT. The CDR3 nucleotides read TGTGTCAGCAGGAGGACTAGCGGGGAATCCTACGAGCAGTACTTC. It yields the protein CVSRRTSGESYEQYF.

This clonotype was counted ten times or more. This chain uses TRBV7-8 with TRBJ1-1, with no clear D. The CDR3 runs to 16 residues. V was shortened by 1 base and J by 3 bases, with 15 bases between the two germline ends. CDR1 and CDR2 from the germline V gene are SGHVS and FQNEAQ. CDR3 coding DNA: TGTGCCAGCAGCTTAGTCCTGGCGGCGATCGACACTGAAGCTTTCTTT. It is translated as CASSLVLAAIDTEAFF.

This clonotype has at least ten counts. CDR3: CASSLNGNYGYTF. The DNA for the CDR3 is TGTGCCAGCAGCTTAAACGGCAACTATGGCTACACCTTC. The rearrangement links TRBV11-2 to TRBJ1-2, with D unresolved. The CDR3 spans 13 residues. The V gene lost 2 bases and the J gene lost 2 bases, with 6 bases spanning the gap. CDR1 is SGHAT, CDR2 FQNNGV, per germline.

This chain links TRBV7-8 with TRBJ1-2; D is undetermined. Germline V gene sequence: CDR1 SGHVS, CDR2 FQNEAQ. There are 14 residues in the CDR3. Trimming took 3 bases from V and 0 from J, leaving 8 bases between them. Written as DNA, the CDR3 is TGTGCCAGCAGCTTGACGGGGTCTAACTATGGCTACACCTTC. The encoded protein is CASSLTGSNYGYTF.

This clonotype was seen ten or more times. The chain couples TRBV28 to TRBJ1-6; TRBD1 agrees at 9 bases. The CDR3 is made up of 13 amino acids. Germline CDR1 MDHEN, CDR2 SYDVKM. V trimming: 6 bases; J trimming: 9 bases; junction bases outside the gene matches: 3. This CDR3 reads CASSYRGPSPLHF. The CDR3 bases are TGTGCCAGCAGCTACAGGGGGCCTTCACCCCTCCACTTT.

This clonotype was observed many times. This chain links TRBV6-5 with TRBJ1-2; D ambiguous. The CDR3 runs to 16 residues. The germline V and J ends were trimmed by 0 bases and 1 base, with 12 bases remaining between them. CDR1 is MNHEY, CDR2 SVGAGI, per germline. In DNA form, the CDR3 reads TGTGCCAGCAGTTACTCGCAGTCGCAGGATAACTATGGCTACACCTTC. Its protein is CASSYSQSQDNYGYTF.

This clonotype was seen repeatedly, ten times or more. V is TRBV6-1 and J is TRBJ1-1, with D possibly matching TRBD1 (5 bases). The CDR3 sequence is 14 residues long. Trimming stripped 11 bases from V and 0 bases from J, with 16 bases between. Germline V CDR1 and CDR2: MNHNS, SASEGT. CDR3 in amino acids: CAGKGNRMNTEAFF. CDR3 nucleotides: TGTGCCGGCAAGGGGAACCGCATGAACACTGAAGCTTTCTTT.

This clonotype was detected ten times or more. The CDR3 bases are TGTGCCAGTAGTATTTTTGGTAGCAATCAGCCCCAGCATTTT. This encodes CASSIFGSNQPQHF. The gene calls are TRBV19 and TRBJ1-5; D call uncertain. Trimming stripped 3 bases from V and 0 bases from J, with 6 bases between. Germline V gene lookup returns CDR1 LNHDA and CDR2 SQIVND (reference sequence). CDR3 length: 14 amino acids.

V is TRBV12-3 or TRBV12-4 and J is TRBJ1-2; D gene ambiguous. The CDR3 is 14 amino acids. Trimming took off 7 bases at V and 1 base at J, with 13 bases between the two ends. The CDR3 coding sequence is TGTGCCAGCACCTCTGGCGCGTTTAACTATGGCTACACCTTC. Translation gives CASTSGAFNYGYTF.

The chain couples TRBV4-1 to TRBJ1-1; perhaps TRBD1 as D (6 bases). V gave up 4 bases and J gave up 7 bases, with 16 bases separating them. The germline gives CDR1 MGHRA, CDR2 YSYEKL. The length of the CDR3 is 14 residues. The CDR3 DNA sequence: TGCGCCAGCAGCCCTTTACGGGGGCGAGGTGAAGCTTTCTTT. Translation gives CASSPLRGRGEAFF.

This clonotype was observed at least ten times. CDR3 DNA: TGTGCCAGCAGCTTTATTCAGGGGCAGTCACCCCTCCACTTT. This gives the protein CASSFIQGQSPLHF. The rearrangement uses TRBV11-2 and TRBJ1-6; TRBD1 is a possible D gene (6 bases). Trimming left V 3 bases short and J 10 bases short, with 13 bases between. The CDR3 totals 14 residues. From germline, CDR1 is SGHAT and CDR2 FQNNGV.